The T cell receptor (beta chain) under discussion was sequenced for a study of blood T cell repertoires in COVID-19. Study-wide context: Samples taken during acute and convalescent COVID-19 were collected in the United States, Italy and Spain. Nucleic acid was either cDNA or gDNA, and it came from T cells, B-cell-depleted T cells, or PBMCs.

Only in-frame clones appear in the TCRdb table, and some are missing; sequencing was by immunoSEQ multiplex PCR. The sample carries around 190,000 clones, roughly 89% recorded once. With 4 bases removed from V and 0 bases from J, the gap between germline ends came to 20 bases. CDR1 SEHNR and CDR2 FQNEAQ come from the germline V gene (reference sequence). The CDR3 sequence is 18 residues long. Across 24 US areas, participants ranged in age from roughly 18 to 95 years. Assignments of participants to cohorts depended upon their own reported clinical history. V usage is TRBV7-9 and J usage is TRBJ2-3; tentatively, D is TRBD2 (5 bases). Source material: PBMCs or T cells enriched from blood (not recorded which). The receptor was isolated from a man aged 18-30 years with acute COVID-19. The CDR3 loop is CASSSDLLPGPSTDTQYF. CDR3 coding DNA: TGTGCCAGCAGCTCGGACTTACTACCCGGACCCAGCACAGATACGCAGTATTTT. Full variable domain (remainder filled in from reference TRBV7-9 and TRBJ2-3): DTGVSQNPRHKITKRGQNVTFRCDPISEHNRLYWYRQTLGQGPEFLTYFQNEAQLEKSRLLSDRFSAERPKGSFSTLEIQRTEQGDSAMYLCASSSDLLPGPSTDTQYFGPGTRLTVL.